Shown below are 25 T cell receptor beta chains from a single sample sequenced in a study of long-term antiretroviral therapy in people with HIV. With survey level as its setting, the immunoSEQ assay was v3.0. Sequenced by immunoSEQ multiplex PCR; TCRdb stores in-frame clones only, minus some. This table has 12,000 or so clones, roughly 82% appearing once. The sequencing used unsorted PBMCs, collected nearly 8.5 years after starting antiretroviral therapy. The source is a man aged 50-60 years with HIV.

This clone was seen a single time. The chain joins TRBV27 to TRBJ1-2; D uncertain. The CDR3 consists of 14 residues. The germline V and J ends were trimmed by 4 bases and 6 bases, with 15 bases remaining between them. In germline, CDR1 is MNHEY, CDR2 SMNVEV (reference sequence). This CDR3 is CASSSSGFLHGYTF. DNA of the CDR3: TGTGCCAGCAGTTCCAGTGGATTCCTACATGGCTACACCTTC.

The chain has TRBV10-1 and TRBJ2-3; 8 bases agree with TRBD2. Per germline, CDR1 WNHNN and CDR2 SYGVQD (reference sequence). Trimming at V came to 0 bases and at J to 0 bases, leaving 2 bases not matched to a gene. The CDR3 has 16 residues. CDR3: CASSESAGGSTDTQYF. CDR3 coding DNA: TGCGCCAGCAGTGAGTCGGCGGGGGGTAGCACAGATACGCAGTATTTT.

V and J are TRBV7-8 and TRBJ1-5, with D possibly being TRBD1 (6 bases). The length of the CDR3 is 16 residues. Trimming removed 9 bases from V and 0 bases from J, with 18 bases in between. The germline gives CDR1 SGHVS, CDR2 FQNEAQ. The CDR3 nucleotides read TGTGCCAGGGATAAAGACAGGCACTATAGCAATCAGCCCCAGCATTTT. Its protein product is CARDKDRHYSNQPQHF.

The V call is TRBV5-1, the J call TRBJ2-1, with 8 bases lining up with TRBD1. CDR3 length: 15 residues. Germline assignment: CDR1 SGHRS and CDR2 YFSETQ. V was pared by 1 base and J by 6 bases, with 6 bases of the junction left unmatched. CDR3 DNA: TGCGCCAGCAGCTTGTTCGGACAGGGCGCCAATGAGCAGTTCTTC. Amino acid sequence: CASSLFGQGANEQFF.

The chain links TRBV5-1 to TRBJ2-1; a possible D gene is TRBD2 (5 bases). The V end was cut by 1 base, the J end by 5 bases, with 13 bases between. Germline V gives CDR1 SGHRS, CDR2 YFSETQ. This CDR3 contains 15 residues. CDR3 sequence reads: CASSLSGGWNNEQFF. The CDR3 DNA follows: TGCGCCAGCAGCTTGTCCGGAGGCTGGAACAATGAGCAGTTCTTC.

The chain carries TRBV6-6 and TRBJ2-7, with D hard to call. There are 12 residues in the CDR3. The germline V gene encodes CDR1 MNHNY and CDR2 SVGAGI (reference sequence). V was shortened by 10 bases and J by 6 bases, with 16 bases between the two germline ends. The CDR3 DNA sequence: TGTGCCACCCACGGCCAGGCAGGCGAGCAGTACTTC. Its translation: CATHGQAGEQYF.

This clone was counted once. CDR3 DNA sequence: TGTGCCAGCAGCTTAGGGAGGAACACTGAAGCTTTCTTT. Its translation is CASSLGRNTEAFF. This chain links TRBV11-2 with TRBJ1-1; D not certain. Germline V gene lookup returns CDR1 SGHAT and CDR2 FQNNGV. CDR3 size: 13 residues. Deletions cut 1 base from V and 1 base from J, with 4 bases between.

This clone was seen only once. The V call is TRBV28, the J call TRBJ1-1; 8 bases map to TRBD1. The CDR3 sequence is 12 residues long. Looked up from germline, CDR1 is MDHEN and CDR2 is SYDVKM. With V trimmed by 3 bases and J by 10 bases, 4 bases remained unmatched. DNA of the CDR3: TGTGCCAGCAGTTTCAACAGGGGGGGAGCTTTCTTT. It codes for CASSFNRGGAFF.

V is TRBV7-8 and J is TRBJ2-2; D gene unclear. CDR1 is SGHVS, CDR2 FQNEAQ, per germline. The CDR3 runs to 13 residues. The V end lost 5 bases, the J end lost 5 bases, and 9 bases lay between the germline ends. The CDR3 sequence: CASSLSLTGELFF. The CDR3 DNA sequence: TGTGCCAGCAGCCTATCTTTAACCGGGGAGCTGTTTTTT.

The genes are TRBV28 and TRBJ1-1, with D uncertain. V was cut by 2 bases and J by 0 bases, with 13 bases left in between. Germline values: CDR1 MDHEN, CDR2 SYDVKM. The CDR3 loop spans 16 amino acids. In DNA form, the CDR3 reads TGTGCCAGCAGTTTAGGCTCGGGAACACTGAACACTGAAGCTTTCTTT. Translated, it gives CASSLGSGTLNTEAFF.

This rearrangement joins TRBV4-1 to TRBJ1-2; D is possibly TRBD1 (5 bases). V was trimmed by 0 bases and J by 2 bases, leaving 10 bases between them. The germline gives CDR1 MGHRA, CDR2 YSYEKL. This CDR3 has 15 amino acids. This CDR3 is CASSQEGGDNYGYTF. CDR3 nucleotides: TGCGCCAGCAGCCAAGAAGGAGGGGACAACTATGGCTACACCTTC.

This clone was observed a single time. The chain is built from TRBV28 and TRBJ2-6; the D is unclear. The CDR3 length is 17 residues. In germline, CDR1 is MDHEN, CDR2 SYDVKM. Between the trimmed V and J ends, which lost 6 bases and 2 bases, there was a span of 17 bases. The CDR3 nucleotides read TGTGCCAGCAGCCCAAGCCTAATCGGAACTGGGGCCAACGTCCTGACTTTC. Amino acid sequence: CASSPSLIGTGANVLTF.

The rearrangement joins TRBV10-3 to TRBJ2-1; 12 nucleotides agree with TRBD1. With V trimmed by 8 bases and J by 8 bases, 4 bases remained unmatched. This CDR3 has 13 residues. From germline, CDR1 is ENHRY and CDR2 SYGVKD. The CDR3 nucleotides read TGTGCCATCCCGGGACAGGGGGCTGATGAGCAGTTCTTC. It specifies CAIPGQGADEQFF.

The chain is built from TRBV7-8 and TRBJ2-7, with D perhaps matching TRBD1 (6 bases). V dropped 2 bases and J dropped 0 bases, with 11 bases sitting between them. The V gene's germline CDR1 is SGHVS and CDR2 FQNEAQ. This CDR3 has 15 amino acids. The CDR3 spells CASSLPGQSSYEQYF. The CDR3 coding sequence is TGTGCCAGCAGCTTACCCGGACAGAGCTCCTACGAGCAGTACTTC.

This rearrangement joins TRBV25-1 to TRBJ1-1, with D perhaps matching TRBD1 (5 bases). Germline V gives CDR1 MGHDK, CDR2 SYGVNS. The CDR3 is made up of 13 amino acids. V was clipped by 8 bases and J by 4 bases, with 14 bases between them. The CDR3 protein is CASSRGGGTEAFF. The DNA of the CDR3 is TGTGCCAGCTCGAGGGGCGGAGGCACTGAAGCTTTCTTT.

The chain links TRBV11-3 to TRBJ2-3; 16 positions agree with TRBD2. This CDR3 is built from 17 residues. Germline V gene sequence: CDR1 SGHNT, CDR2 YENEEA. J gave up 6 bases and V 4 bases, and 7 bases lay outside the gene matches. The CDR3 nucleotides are TGTGCCAGCAGCTCCGGGACTAGCGGGGGGGTAGGGGATACGCAGTATTTT. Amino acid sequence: CASSSGTSGGVGDTQYF. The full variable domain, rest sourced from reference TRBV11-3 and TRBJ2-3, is EAGVVQSPRYKIIEKKQPVAFWCNPISGHNTLYWYLQNLGQGPELLIRYENEEAVDDSQLPKDRFSAERLKGVDSTLKIQPAELGDSAVYLCASSSGTSGGVGDTQYFGPGTRLTVL.

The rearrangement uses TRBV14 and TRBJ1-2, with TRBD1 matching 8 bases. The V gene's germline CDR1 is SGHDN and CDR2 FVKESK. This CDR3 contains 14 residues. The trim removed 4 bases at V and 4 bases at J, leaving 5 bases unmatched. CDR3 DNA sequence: TGTGCCAGCAGCCTGGACAGGGCGGGCTATGGCTACACCTTC. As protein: CASSLDRAGYGYTF.

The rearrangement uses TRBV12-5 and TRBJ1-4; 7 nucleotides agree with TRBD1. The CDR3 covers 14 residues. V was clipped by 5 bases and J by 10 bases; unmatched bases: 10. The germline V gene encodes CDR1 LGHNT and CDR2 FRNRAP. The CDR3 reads CASGRGGEVGKLFF. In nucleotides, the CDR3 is TGTGCTAGTGGTAGAGGGGGCGAGGTAGGAAAACTGTTTTTT.

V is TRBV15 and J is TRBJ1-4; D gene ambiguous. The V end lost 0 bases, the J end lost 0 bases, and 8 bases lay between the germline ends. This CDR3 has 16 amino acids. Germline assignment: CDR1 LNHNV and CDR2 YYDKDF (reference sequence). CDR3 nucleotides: TGTGCCACCAGCAGAGATAGAGGTGCAACTAATGAAAAACTGTTTTTT. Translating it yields CATSRDRGATNEKLFF.

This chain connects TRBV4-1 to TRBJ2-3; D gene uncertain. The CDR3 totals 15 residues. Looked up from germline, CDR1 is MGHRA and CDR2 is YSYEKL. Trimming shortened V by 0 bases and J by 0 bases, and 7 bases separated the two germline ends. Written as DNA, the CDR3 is TGCGCCAGCAGCCAAGATAGGGCTAGCACAGATACGCAGTATTTT. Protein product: CASSQDRASTDTQYF.

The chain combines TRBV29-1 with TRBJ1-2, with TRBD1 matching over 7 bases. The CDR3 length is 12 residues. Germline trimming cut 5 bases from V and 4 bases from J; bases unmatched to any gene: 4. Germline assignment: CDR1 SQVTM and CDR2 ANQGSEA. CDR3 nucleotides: TGCAGCGTTACAGGGGATGGCTATGGCTACACCTTC. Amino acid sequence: CSVTGDGYGYTF. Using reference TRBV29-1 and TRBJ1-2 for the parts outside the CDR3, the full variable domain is SAVISQKPSRDICQRGTSLTIQCQVDSQVTMMFWYRQQPGQSLTLIATANQGSEATYESGFVIDKFPISRPNLTFSTLTVSNMSPEDSSIYLCSVTGDGYGYTFGSGTRLTVV.

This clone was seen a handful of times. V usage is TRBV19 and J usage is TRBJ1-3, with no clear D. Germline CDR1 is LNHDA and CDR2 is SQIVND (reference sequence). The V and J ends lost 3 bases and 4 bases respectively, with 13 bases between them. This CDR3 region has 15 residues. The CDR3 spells CASSMNQQLGNTIYF. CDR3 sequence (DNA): TGTGCCAGTAGTATGAACCAACAGCTGGGAAACACCATATATTTT.

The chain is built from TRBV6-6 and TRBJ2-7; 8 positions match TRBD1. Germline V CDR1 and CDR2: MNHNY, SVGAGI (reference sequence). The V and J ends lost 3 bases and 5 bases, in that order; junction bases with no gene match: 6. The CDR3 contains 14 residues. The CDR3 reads CASSYPGTGNEQYF. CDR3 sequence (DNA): TGTGCCAGCAGTTATCCCGGGACAGGCAACGAGCAGTACTTC.

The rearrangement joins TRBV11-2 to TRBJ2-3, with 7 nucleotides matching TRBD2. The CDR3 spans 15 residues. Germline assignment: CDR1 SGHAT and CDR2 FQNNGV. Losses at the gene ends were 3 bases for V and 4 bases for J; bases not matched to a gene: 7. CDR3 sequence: CASSFSGRPADTQYF. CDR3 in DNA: TGTGCCAGCAGCTTCTCCGGGAGGCCGGCAGATACGCAGTATTTT.

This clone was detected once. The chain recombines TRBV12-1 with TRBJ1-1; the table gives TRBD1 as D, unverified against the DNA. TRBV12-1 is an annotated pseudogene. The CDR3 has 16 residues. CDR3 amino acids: CASSFIQGFMNTEAFF. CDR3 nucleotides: TGTGCCAGCAGCTTTATTCAGGGTTTCATGAACACTGAAGCTTTCTTT.